The 15 T cell receptor beta chains below were found in one sample sequenced in a study of identical twins listed by TCRdb under 2016. The receptor library was made with 5' RACE. TCRdb names Illumina HiSeq 2000 as the instrument used. TCRdb's own reprocessing of the public reads used fastp at Q25 and MiXCR and kept productive beta chains. Rows are combined by CDR3 protein, so each entry shows the most common genes and DNA. For this sample the table gives 350,000 to 600,000 distinct CDR3 sequences, of which more than 13% were detected only once. 0.4% to 0.55% of the sample goes to the ten largest clones. The sample also formed part of further work on yellow fever vaccine responses in identical twins.

What was sequenced was CD4+ T cells sorted from blood. The receptors were gathered from a woman aged 18-35 years in good health.

In this sample, this clonotype turned up once. This sequence joins TRBV20-1 and TRBJ2-3; 11 bases agree with TRBD2. V shed 0 bases, J shed 4 bases, and the junction held 12 bases outside the gene matches. This CDR3 has 18 amino acids. Germline CDR1 reads DFQATT; CDR2 reads SNEGSKA (reference sequence). CDR3 nucleotide sequence: TGCAGTGCTAGAGATCTTGGGGTGTTAGCGGGAGGGCCAGATACGCAGTATTTT. It specifies CSARDLGVLAGGPDTQYF.

This clonotype has more than one count but fewer than ten. This chain links TRBV5-1 with TRBJ2-4, with TRBD2 as a possible D gene (5 bases). This CDR3 comprises 13 residues. Germline CDR1 SGHRS, CDR2 YFSETQ. Trimming took off 4 bases at V and 6 bases at J, with 11 bases between the two ends. The CDR3 is CASSPPSGNIQYF. Written as DNA, the CDR3 is TGCGCCAGCAGCCCCCCGAGCGGAAACATTCAGTACTTC.

Many counts were recorded for this clonotype. V is TRBV12-3 or TRBV12-4 and J is TRBJ2-7; 7 nucleotides agree with TRBD2. Trimming cost V 5 bases and J 6 bases; bases outside gene matches: 7. This CDR3 is built from 13 residues. Written as DNA, the CDR3 is TGTGCCAGCAGTCCAGCGGGATACGGCGAGCAGTACTTC. Translating gives CASSPAGYGEQYF.

This clonotype came up many times. This chain links TRBV15 with TRBJ2-1, with 7 bases that match TRBD2. The CDR3 runs to 16 residues. CDR1 is LNHNV and CDR2 is YYDKDF in the germline V gene (reference sequence). Trimming removed 2 bases from V and 2 bases from J; junction bases left unmatched: 6. CDR3 region: CATSRKERDPYNEQFF. The CDR3 DNA is TGTGCCACCAGCAGAAAGGAGCGGGATCCCTACAATGAGCAGTTCTTC.

V usage is TRBV5-1 and J usage is TRBJ2-3; 8 positions match TRBD2. This CDR3 is built from 15 residues. Germline CDR1 is SGHRS and CDR2 is YFSETQ. With 0 bases clipped from V and 5 bases from J, the junction kept 5 bases outside the gene matches. In nucleotides, the CDR3 is TGCGCCAGCAGCTTGGCAGCGGGGGCCCAAGATACGCAGTATTTT. The encoded protein is CASSLAAGAQDTQYF.

The chain joins TRBV28 to TRBJ2-1; the match to TRBD2 covers 10 bases. The CDR3 loop spans 17 amino acids. V shed 6 bases, J shed 10 bases, and the junction held 18 bases outside the gene matches. Germline loops: CDR1 MDHEN, CDR2 SYDVKM. This chain's CDR3 is CASSRPPHSGRMREQFF. The CDR3 region has the DNA TGTGCCAGCAGCCGCCCCCCCCATAGCGGGAGGATGCGCGAGCAGTTCTTC.

Of note for this clonotype: Compared with germline, one end of the junction differs, possibly owing to a read error. This chain uses TRBV3-1 with TRBJ2-3; tentative D call: TRBD1 (5 bases). The CDR3 is made up of 13 amino acids. Germline V gives CDR1 LGHDT, CDR2 YNNKEL (reference sequence). CDR3: CASSQQGTDTHYF. CDR3 bases: TGTGCCAGCAGCCAACAGGGCACAGATACGCACTATTTT.

The CDR3 here is CASSMDRRTDTQYF. For the CDR3, the DNA is TGTGCCAGCAGCATGGACAGACGCACAGATACGCAGTATTTT. The J gene is TRBJ2-3, the V gene TRBV11-2, with TRBD1 as a possible D gene (6 bases). Trimming stripped 5 bases from V and 1 base from J, with 10 bases between. Germline assignment: CDR1 SGHAT and CDR2 FQNNGV. CDR3 size: 14 residues.

V gene TRBV7-2 combines with J gene TRBJ2-1, with 12 bases matching TRBD2. The CDR3 spans 14 residues. V trimming: 6 bases; J trimming: 6 bases; junction bases outside the gene matches: 3. Germline V gene data show CDR1 as SGHTA and CDR2 as FQGNSA. As DNA, the CDR3 is TGTGCCAGCAGGACTAGCGGGAGCCCCAATGAGCAGTTCTTC. This codes for CASRTSGSPNEQFF. The variable domain in full, with the rest retrieved from reference TRBV7-2 and TRBJ2-1, is GAGVSQSPSNKVTEKGKDVELRCDPISGHTALYWYRQSLGQGLEFLIYFQGNSAPDKSGLPSDRFSAERTGGSVSTLTIQRTQQEDSAVYLCASRTSGSPNEQFFGPGTRLTVL.

The chain joins TRBV7-3 to TRBJ2-1; D unclear. Looked up from germline, CDR1 is SGHTA and CDR2 is FQGTGA. The CDR3 length is 13 residues. V was shortened by 2 bases and J by 5 bases, with 7 bases between the two germline ends. The CDR3 here is CASSLSTDNEQFF. The CDR3, as DNA: TGTGCCAGCAGCTTATCCACCGACAATGAGCAGTTCTTC.

This clonotype was seen more than once but under ten times. V gene TRBV5-1 combines with J gene TRBJ2-2; 7 nucleotides line up with TRBD1. V was clipped by 0 bases and J by 3 bases; unmatched bases: 5. The germline V gene has CDR1 SGHRS and CDR2 YFSETQ. The CDR3 extends over 16 amino acids. This CDR3 reads CASSLATGVDTGELFF. The CDR3 nucleotides read TGCGCCAGCAGCTTGGCCACAGGGGTGGACACCGGGGAGCTGTTTTTT. Full variable domain (rest looked up from reference TRBV5-1 and TRBJ2-2): KAGVTQTPRYLIKTRGQQVTLSCSPISGHRSVSWYQQTPGQGLQFLFEYFSETQRNKGNFPGRFSGRQFSNSRSEMNVSTLELGDSALYLCASSLATGVDTGELFFGEGSRLTVL.

This clonotype was recorded a few times. The V call is TRBV6-2 or TRBV6-3, the J call TRBJ1-2; 7 positions agree with TRBD1. V lost 2 bases and J lost 7; bases outside the gene matches: 16. This CDR3 has 17 residues. Germline V gene data show CDR1 as MNHEY and CDR2 as SVGEGT. The CDR3: CASSYIWTGEKFGGYTF. Written as DNA, the CDR3 is TGTGCCAGCAGTTACATCTGGACAGGAGAGAAGTTCGGTGGCTACACCTTC.

The chain is built from TRBV7-2 and TRBJ2-1; D call uncertain. The germline V gene has CDR1 SGHTA and CDR2 FQGNSA. V lost 1 base to trimming and J lost 6 bases, with 16 bases between them. This CDR3 region has 16 residues. The CDR3 DNA follows: TGTGCCAGCAGCTTAGACGACTCCTCTTTTAGCAATGAGCAGTTCTTC. This gives the protein CASSLDDSSFSNEQFF.

V and J are TRBV5-1 and TRBJ2-2; D might be TRBD1 (6 bases). Deletions cut 6 bases from V and 2 bases from J, with 17 bases between. The germline CDR1 and CDR2 sequences are SGHRS and YFSETQ. This CDR3 region has 16 residues. The CDR3 here is CASTRTERLNTGELFF. The CDR3 DNA follows: TGCGCCAGCACCAGGACAGAACGATTAAACACCGGGGAGCTGTTTTTT.

This clonotype came up a few times. The gene calls are TRBV28 and TRBJ2-4; a weak D match, TRBD1 (7 bases). The germline gives CDR1 MDHEN, CDR2 SYDVKM. The germline V and J ends were trimmed by 10 bases and 1 base, with 23 bases remaining between them. CDR3 length: 17 residues. This CDR3 is CATQGGRGRGAKNIQYF. In DNA, the CDR3 is TGTGCCACTCAGGGGGGCAGGGGCCGAGGGGCCAAAAACATTCAGTACTTC.